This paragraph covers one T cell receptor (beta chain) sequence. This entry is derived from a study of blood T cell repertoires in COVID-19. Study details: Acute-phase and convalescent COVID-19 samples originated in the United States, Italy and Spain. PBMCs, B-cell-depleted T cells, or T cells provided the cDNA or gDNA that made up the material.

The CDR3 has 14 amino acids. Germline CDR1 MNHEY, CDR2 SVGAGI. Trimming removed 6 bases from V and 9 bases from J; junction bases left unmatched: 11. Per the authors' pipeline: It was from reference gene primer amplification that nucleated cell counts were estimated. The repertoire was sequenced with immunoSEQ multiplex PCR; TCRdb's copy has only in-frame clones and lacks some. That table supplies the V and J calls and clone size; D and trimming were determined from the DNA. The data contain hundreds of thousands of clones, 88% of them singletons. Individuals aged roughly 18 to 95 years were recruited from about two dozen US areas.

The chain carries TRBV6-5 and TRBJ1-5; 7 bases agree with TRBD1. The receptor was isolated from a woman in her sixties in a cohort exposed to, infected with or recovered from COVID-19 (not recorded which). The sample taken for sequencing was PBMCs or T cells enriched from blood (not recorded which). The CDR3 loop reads CASRPTGTPRPQHF. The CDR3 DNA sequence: TGTGCCAGCAGACCGACAGGGACCCCGCGGCCCCAGCATTTT.